The 10 T cell receptor beta chains reported below all come from one sample, sequenced in a study of STAT3 mutations in large granular lymphocyte leukemia. This table comes from immunoSEQ multiplex PCR, and its TCRdb copy is limited to in-frame clones, with some not included. Of approximately 11,000 clones listed, around 86% are singletons. No antigen has been identified for these receptors. Findings of the study overall: Every T-LGLL patient had at least one immunodominant TCRbeta clonotype.

The sample was peripheral blood mononuclear cells. Every receptor here comes from an older man with T-cell large granular lymphocyte leukemia. Some clones in this sample may be carry-over from other donors' samples.

The chain combines TRBV6-5 with TRBJ2-7; TRBD1 matches at 12 bases. Germline CDR1 MNHEY, CDR2 SVGAGI. J gave up 6 bases and V 5 bases, and 5 bases lay outside the gene matches. This CDR3 has 14 residues. The chain's CDR3 is CASSQGQGASEQYF. The CDR3 DNA follows: TGTGCCAGCAGTCAGGGACAGGGGGCGAGCGAGCAGTACTTC.

This chain joins TRBV5-1 and TRBJ2-3; the match to TRBD2 covers 8 bases. Trimming cost V 4 bases and J 6 bases; bases outside gene matches: 7. There are 14 residues in the CDR3. Germline V gene sequence: CDR1 SGHRS, CDR2 YFSETQ. The CDR3 coding sequence is TGCGCCAGCAGCGATGGCGGGGGGTGGGATACGCAGTATTTT. Encoded protein: CASSDGGGWDTQYF.

The chain combines TRBV27 with TRBJ2-3, with a weak D call TRBD2 (6 bases). The CDR3 length is 17 residues. Deletions cut 5 bases from V and 2 bases from J, with 20 bases between. Looked up from germline, CDR1 is MNHEY and CDR2 is SMNVEV (reference sequence). CDR3 bases: TGTGCCAGCAGTCGGAGGGCCGGGACCGACCACACAGATACGCAGTATTTT. Its protein is CASSRRAGTDHTDTQYF.

The chain employs TRBV12-2 and TRBJ2-5; no check of the table's D call, TRBD2, against the DNA was made. TRBV12-2 is noted as a pseudogene. The CDR3 totals 15 residues. CDR3 nucleotide sequence: TGTGCAAGTCGCTTCGTGGCGGGGGCCGTGGAGACCCAGTACTTC. It translates to CASRFVAGAVETQYF.

Only one count was recorded for this clone. Within the sample, other DNA sequences also encode this same CDR3. The chain is built from TRBV5-4 and TRBJ2-1; D gene uncertain. Germline V gives CDR1 SGHNT, CDR2 YYREEE (reference sequence). V dropped 0 bases and J dropped 3 bases, with 1 base sitting between them. The CDR3 sequence is 12 residues long. This CDR3 reads CASSLDYNEQFF. The DNA for the CDR3 is TGTGCCAGCAGCTTGGACTACAATGAGCAGTTCTTC.

The chain combines TRBV7-9 with TRBJ2-6; D is perhaps TRBD1 (5 bases). CDR3 length: 15 amino acids. Trimming stripped 3 bases from V and 4 bases from J, with 10 bases between. Germline assignment: CDR1 SEHNR and CDR2 FQNEAQ (reference sequence). The CDR3 DNA sequence: TGTGCCAGCAGCTTGGGGCGCAGGGGGGCCAACGTCCTGACTTTC. Amino acids: CASSLGRRGANVLTF. Drawing the rest from reference TRBV7-9 and TRBJ2-6, the complete variable domain is DTGVSQNPRHKITKRGQNVTFRCDPISEHNRLYWYRQTLGQGPEFLTYFQNEAQLEKSRLLSDRFSAERPKGSFSTLEIQRTEQGDSAMYLCASSLGRRGANVLTFGAGSRLTVL.

The V gene is TRBV7-9, the J gene TRBJ2-7, with 7 bases identical to TRBD1. With V trimmed by 1 base and J by 3 bases, 0 bases remained unmatched. Per germline, CDR1 SEHNR and CDR2 FQNEAQ (reference sequence). The CDR3 runs 13 residues. The CDR3 region is CASSLGTGYEQYF. The CDR3 nucleotides are TGTGCCAGCAGCTTAGGGACAGGCTACGAGCAGTACTTC.

This clone was observed a handful of times. The chain employs TRBV19 and TRBJ2-1, with unresolved D. Germline loops: CDR1 LNHDA, CDR2 SQIVND (reference sequence). The length of the CDR3 is 14 residues. Trimming took off 8 bases at V and 5 bases at J, with 16 bases between the two ends. The CDR3: CASSLNGPNNEQFF. The CDR3 DNA follows: TGTGCCAGTTCTTTGAACGGACCAAACAATGAGCAGTTCTTC. Based on the CDR3 plus reference TRBV19 and TRBJ2-1, the full variable domain is DGGITQSPKYLFRKEGQNVTLSCEQNLNHDAMYWYRQDPGQGLRLIYYSQIVNDFQKGDIAEGYSVSREKKESFPLTVTSAQKNPTAFYLCASSLNGPNNEQFFGPGTRLTVL.

The V call is TRBV6-5, the J call TRBJ1-2; D ambiguous. The V end lost 4 bases, the J end lost 4 bases, and 10 bases lay between the germline ends. CDR1 and CDR2 from the germline V gene are MNHEY and SVGAGI. This CDR3 comprises 13 residues. This chain's CDR3 is CASSSWLAYGYTF. The CDR3 region has the DNA TGTGCCAGCAGTTCTTGGCTGGCCTATGGCTACACCTTC.

The chain combines TRBV7-2 with TRBJ1-1; no clear D. This CDR3 is 12 amino acids long. Per the germline V gene, CDR1 is SGHTA and CDR2 is FQGNSA. V lost 1 base and J 3 bases, leaving 3 bases between the germline ends. The CDR3 loop reads CASSLGYTEAFF. CDR3 coding DNA: TGTGCCAGCAGCTTAGGCTACACTGAAGCTTTCTTT. Combining the CDR3 with reference TRBV7-2 and TRBJ1-1 gives the whole variable domain GAGVSQSPSNKVTEKGKDVELRCDPISGHTALYWYRQSLGQGLEFLIYFQGNSAPDKSGLPSDRFSAERTGGSVSTLTIQRTQQEDSAVYLCASSLGYTEAFFGQGTRLTVV.